The 2 T cell receptor beta chains reported below all come from one sample, sequenced in a study of response to subunit inactivated influenza vaccine (dated 2018 in TCRdb). Libraries were made using RT-PCR. TCRdb names Illumina HiSeq 2500 as the instrument used. The public reads were reprocessed in TCRdb via fastp at Q25 and MiXCR, keeping in-frame beta chains. Each record represents a unique CDR3 protein, reported with the most common genes and DNA among its rows. The sample table contains fewer than 550,000 distinct CDR3 sequences; only one count was recorded for about 25% of them. The top ten hold approximately 2% of the sample. Material: CD4+ T cells sorted from PBMCs, obtained roughly 5 days after vaccination. The receptors here all came from a man aged 50 or older who received an inactivated influenza vaccine. Donor details come from another sample of the same person, matched by shared clones.

The rearrangement links TRBV20-1 to TRBJ1-5; a weak D match, TRBD1 (5 bases). Per germline, CDR1 DFQATT and CDR2 SNEGSKA (reference sequence). V shed 0 bases and J shed 1 base, with 10 bases lying between them. The CDR3 is 15 amino acids. The CDR3 DNA sequence: TGCAGTGCTAGAGATGGGGGACCGAGCAATCAGCCCCAGCATTTT. Translated, it gives CSARDGGPSNQPQHF.

The chain recombines TRBV10-1 with TRBJ1-1; D is unclear. The germline V and J ends were trimmed by 6 bases and 5 bases, with 10 bases remaining between them. Germline V gives CDR1 WNHNN, CDR2 SYGVQD (reference sequence). CDR3 length: 12 amino acids. CDR3 in DNA: TGCGCCAGCAGCGGTCCCCGAACTGAAGCTTTCTTT. Its translation is CASSGPRTEAFF.